This paragraph reports one TCR beta chain. The data were taken from a study of blood T cell repertoires in COVID-19. The wider study: Samples came from the United States, Italy and Spain, spanning acute and convalescent COVID-19. The analysed material was cDNA or gDNA that came from T cells, B-cell-depleted T cells, or PBMCs.

Study members were between roughly 18 and 100 years old and lived in 20 to 25 US regions. No more than 2 weeks before study entry, exposed participants had met a case of COVID-19. Produced via immunoSEQ multiplex PCR; TCRdb's table is partial and in-frame only. The sample yields some 180,000 clones, around 84% seen once. This sequence was found in a woman in her twenties or thirties who had been exposed to COVID-19. Sequencing was carried out using PBMCs or T cells enriched from blood (not recorded which).

As DNA, the CDR3 is TGTGCCAGCAGTTTAATCGCGGGACAAGAGACCCAGTACTTC. Its translation is CASSLIAGQETQYF. The V gene is TRBV27, the J gene TRBJ2-5, with D maybe TRBD2 (6 bases). Trimming removed 2 bases from V and 2 bases from J, with 9 bases in between. The germline CDR1 and CDR2 sequences are MNHEY and SMNVEV (reference sequence). This CDR3 is built from 14 residues.